Each of the 28 T cell receptor beta chains below was sequenced from the same sample in a study of T cell responses to AZD1222 COVID-19 vaccine. Sequenced by immunoSEQ multiplex PCR; TCRdb stores in-frame clones only, minus some. The sample holds more than 140,000 clones, roughly 88% seen once. The sample in question was peripheral blood, obtained on day 0 of AZD1222 vaccination. The receptors come from an adult in good health.

The chain carries TRBV6-5 and TRBJ1-2, with D perhaps TRBD1 (5 bases). The CDR3 extends over 14 amino acids. The germline gives CDR1 MNHEY, CDR2 SVGAGI. V was shortened by 6 bases and J by 7 bases, with 18 bases between the two germline ends. CDR3 amino acids: CASRLPQGIGGYTF. CDR3 sequence (DNA): TGTGCCAGCAGACTACCCCAGGGTATTGGTGGCTACACCTTC.

V and J are TRBV18 and TRBJ1-1, with D maybe TRBD1 (5 bases). Germline V lookup: CDR1 KGHSH, CDR2 LQKENI. V was cut by 3 bases and J by 0 bases, with 17 bases left in between. The CDR3 covers 17 residues. Here the CDR3 reads CASSPLHGTDLNTEAFF. The DNA for the CDR3 is TGTGCCAGCTCACCTCTACATGGGACGGACCTGAACACTGAAGCTTTCTTT.

The genes are TRBV5-1 and TRBJ1-1; the D gene is possibly TRBD1 (6 bases). The V and J ends lost 4 bases and 4 bases respectively, with 11 bases between them. Germline V gene lookup returns CDR1 SGHRS and CDR2 YFSETQ. This CDR3 region has 13 residues. This CDR3 is CASSERQATEAFF. CDR3 sequence (DNA): TGCGCCAGCAGCGAGAGACAGGCCACTGAAGCTTTCTTT.

This clone was picked up one time. This chain connects TRBV2 to TRBJ1-5; 7 bases match TRBD1. In germline, CDR1 is SNHLY, CDR2 FYNNEI. V was clipped by 3 bases and J by 4 bases; unmatched bases: 3. The CDR3 covers 14 residues. CDR3 nucleotide sequence: TGTGCCAGCAGTGACGACAGGGCGAATCAGCCCCAGCATTTT. It translates to CASSDDRANQPQHF.

The sample holds many counts of this clone. V is TRBV5-1 and J is TRBJ2-1; D gene ambiguous. V was clipped by 6 bases and J by 5 bases, with 9 bases between them. Germline V gene lookup returns CDR1 SGHRS and CDR2 YFSETQ. The CDR3 extends over 12 amino acids. The CDR3 loop reads CASNEMDNEQFF. CDR3 coding DNA: TGCGCCAGCAACGAGATGGACAATGAGCAGTTCTTC.

This clone came up once. This chain joins TRBV28 and TRBJ2-3; D is undetermined. The CDR3 has 12 amino acids. Germline V lookup: CDR1 MDHEN, CDR2 SYDVKM. Trimming left V 5 bases short and J 5 bases short, with 8 bases between. CDR3 nucleotides: TGTGCCAGCAGTCCTCCCGAAGATACGCAGTATTTT. Residues: CASSPPEDTQYF.

This clone was seen only a few times. The CDR3 bases are TGTGCCAGTAGTATCCCGAGCTCCTACAATGAGCAGTTCTTC. Translated: CASSIPSSYNEQFF. The rearrangement links TRBV19 to TRBJ2-1; D unresolved. V lost 3 bases and J lost 0, with 6 bases in between. The germline V gene encodes CDR1 LNHDA and CDR2 SQIVND (reference sequence). The CDR3 totals 14 residues.

The chain combines TRBV3-1 (or the pseudogene TRBV3-2) with TRBJ2-1; the match to TRBD2 covers 9 bases. After removal of 0 bases from V and 5 bases from J, the junction contained 8 bases not matched to a gene. Per germline, CDR1 LGHDT and CDR2 YNNKEL (reference sequence). The CDR3 is 17 residues long. The CDR3 sequence is CASSQEMAGGSHNEQFF. The DNA of the CDR3 is TGTGCCAGCAGCCAAGAAATGGCGGGAGGGTCCCACAATGAGCAGTTCTTC.

The chain carries TRBV7-8 and TRBJ2-5, with D uncertain. Trimming left V 3 bases short and J 5 bases short, with 13 bases between. Per germline, CDR1 SGHVS and CDR2 FQNEAQ. CDR3 size: 14 residues. Here the CDR3 reads CASSLDLGDETQYF. CDR3 in DNA: TGTGCCAGCAGCTTGGACCTAGGAGATGAGACCCAGTACTTC.

The J gene is TRBJ2-2, the V gene TRBV10-3, with no clear D. Germline V gene data show CDR1 as ENHRY and CDR2 as SYGVKD. The CDR3 sequence is 11 residues long. V was shortened by 6 bases and J by 8 bases, with 7 bases between the two germline ends. The CDR3 region is CAIRASGELFF. The CDR3 DNA reads TGTGCCATCAGGGCCTCTGGGGAGCTGTTTTTT.

The V call is TRBV19, the J call TRBJ2-3; D gene unclear. Germline assignment: CDR1 LNHDA and CDR2 SQIVND (reference sequence). The V end lost 3 bases, the J end lost 1 base, and 8 bases lay between the germline ends. The CDR3 length is 14 residues. CDR3 DNA: TGTGCCAGTAGTATGGGATCGCGCACAGATACGCAGTATTTT. It is translated as CASSMGSRTDTQYF. The full variable domain, in which reference TRBV19 and TRBJ2-3 provide the parts outside the CDR3, is DGGITQSPKYLFRKEGQNVTLSCEQNLNHDAMYWYRQDPGQGLRLIYYSQIVNDFQKGDIAEGYSVSREKKESFPLTVTSAQKNPTAFYLCASSMGSRTDTQYFGPGTRLTVL.

CDR3 coding DNA: TGTGCCAGCAGTTTTTCGGGTAAAGCTTTCTTT. Amino acids: CASSFSGKAFF. The chain couples TRBV28 to TRBJ1-1; D not certain. This CDR3 comprises 11 residues. Germline CDR1 MDHEN, CDR2 SYDVKM. V lost 3 bases and J lost 9, with 8 bases in between.

This sequence joins TRBV5-1 and TRBJ2-7, with a possible D match to TRBD2 (6 bases). From germline, CDR1 is SGHRS and CDR2 YFSETQ. The CDR3 has 17 residues. The V end was cut by 0 bases, the J end by 7 bases, with 23 bases between. Written as DNA, the CDR3 is TGCGCCAGCAGCTTGGAACCAGAGTCCGCCAGGCGGGGAGAGCAGTACTTC. It yields the protein CASSLEPESARRGEQYF.

The chain uses TRBV30 and TRBJ2-7, with D perhaps TRBD1 or TRBD2 (5 bases each). The germline gives CDR1 GTSNPN, CDR2 SVGIG (reference sequence). The CDR3 is made up of 13 amino acids. V was clipped by 1 base and J by 2 bases, with 9 bases between them. CDR3 sequence reads: CAWSGDGTYEQYF. DNA of the CDR3: TGTGCCTGGAGTGGGGACGGAACCTACGAGCAGTACTTC.

The CDR3 DNA is TGTGCCAGTACCCTCCAAGGTCGGGGGGCAGGAACTGAAGCTTTCTTT. It translates to CASTLQGRGAGTEAFF. V gene TRBV19 combines with J gene TRBJ1-1, with a weak D call TRBD1 (6 bases). The CDR3 runs to 16 residues. Trimming stripped 7 bases from V and 5 bases from J, with 23 bases between. CDR1 is LNHDA and CDR2 is SQIVND in the germline V gene (reference sequence).

The CDR3: CASSLPAGTGTEAFF. CDR3 in DNA: TGTGCCAGCAGCTTACCTGCCGGGACAGGGACAGAAGCTTTCTTT. The chain joins TRBV7-9 to TRBJ1-1; 9 bases are a match to TRBD1. Germline V gene lookup returns CDR1 SEHNR and CDR2 FQNEAQ (reference sequence). The CDR3 runs to 15 residues. The V and J ends lost 2 bases and 8 bases, in that order; junction bases with no gene match: 9.

The chain combines TRBV28 with TRBJ1-2, with TRBD1 identical over 10 bases. The CDR3 is 19 residues long. Losses at the gene ends were 5 bases for V and 4 bases for J; bases not matched to a gene: 19. Germline loops: CDR1 MDHEN, CDR2 SYDVKM. The CDR3 DNA reads as TGTGCCAGCAGTGCCGAGCCGGGACAGGGGCCTGCAGCGAGCTATGGCTACACCTTC. Amino acids: CASSAEPGQGPAASYGYTF.

This clone was recorded only once. The chain combines TRBV27 with TRBJ2-3; D may be TRBD2 (6 bases). V shed 2 bases and J shed 4 bases, with 16 bases lying between them. From germline, CDR1 is MNHEY and CDR2 SMNVEV (reference sequence). CDR3 size: 16 residues. CDR3 loop: CASSLQKGWGADTQYF. The CDR3, as DNA: TGTGCCAGCAGTTTACAAAAAGGATGGGGGGCAGATACGCAGTATTTT.

V gene TRBV7-2 combines with J gene TRBJ1-2, with a weak D call TRBD1 (5 bases). The CDR3 has 12 residues. The V and J ends lost 5 bases and 8 bases respectively, with 12 bases between them. The germline V gene encodes CDR1 SGHTA and CDR2 FQGNSA. The CDR3 region is CASSPRDVGYTF. The CDR3 DNA is TGTGCCAGCAGCCCCCGGGACGTCGGCTACACCTTC. The full variable domain, with the rest looked up from reference TRBV7-2 and TRBJ1-2, is GAGVSQSPSNKVTEKGKDVELRCDPISGHTALYWYRQSLGQGLEFLIYFQGNSAPDKSGLPSDRFSAERTGGSVSTLTIQRTQQEDSAVYLCASSPRDVGYTFGSGTRLTVV.

The V gene is TRBV11-2, the J gene TRBJ2-2; D gene uncertain. V was cut by 1 base and J by 2 bases, with 11 bases left in between. CDR1 is SGHAT and CDR2 is FQNNGV in the germline V gene. The CDR3 loop spans 16 amino acids. The CDR3 bases are TGTGCCAGCAGCTTAGGACGAGGCCCCAACACCGGGGAGCTGTTTTTT. It codes for CASSLGRGPNTGELFF.

The chain recombines TRBV6-4 with TRBJ2-1; 7 nucleotides match TRBD2. This CDR3 has 15 amino acids. Trimming cost V 4 bases and J 5 bases; bases outside gene matches: 8. Germline assignment: CDR1 MRHNA and CDR2 SNTAGT. The CDR3 spells CASSGSAGAHNEQFF. In DNA form, the CDR3 reads TGTGCCAGCAGTGGATCGGCGGGAGCCCACAATGAGCAGTTCTTC.

CDR3: CASSLDPFGNTIYF. The CDR3 DNA reads as TGTGCCAGCAGTCTCGACCCCTTTGGAAACACCATATATTTT. The chain joins TRBV28 to TRBJ1-3; D unclear. The CDR3 has 14 amino acids. Trimming took off 5 bases at V and 3 bases at J, with 11 bases between the two ends. Germline V gives CDR1 MDHEN, CDR2 SYDVKM.

This rearrangement joins TRBV7-9 to TRBJ1-2, with D hard to call. The germline V and J ends were trimmed by 4 bases and 7 bases, with 13 bases remaining between them. This CDR3 spans 13 amino acids. Germline assignment: CDR1 SEHNR and CDR2 FQNEAQ (reference sequence). The DNA of the CDR3 is TGTGCCAGCAGCTCCTCAACACGGGCTGGCTACACCTTC. This sequence encodes CASSSSTRAGYTF.

The chain joins TRBV6-5 to TRBJ2-1; 10 bases align to TRBD2. This CDR3 region has 14 residues. The V gene's germline CDR1 is MNHEY and CDR2 SVGAGI. The trim removed 6 bases at V and 8 bases at J, leaving 7 bases unmatched. The CDR3, as DNA: TGTGCCAGCAGCCCGGGACTAGCGAGGGATGAGCAGTTCTTC. Protein: CASSPGLARDEQFF.

The V gene is TRBV3-1 (or the pseudogene TRBV3-2), the J gene TRBJ2-1, with 7 nucleotides matching TRBD2. CDR1 LGHDT and CDR2 YNNKEL come from the germline V gene (reference sequence). The ends lost 1 base at V and 0 bases at J; junction bases unmatched: 6. The length of the CDR3 is 17 residues. The CDR3 is CASSQATSLSSYNEQFF. The CDR3 DNA reads as TGTGCCAGCAGCCAAGCGACTAGCCTTAGCTCCTACAATGAGCAGTTCTTC.

The chain employs TRBV29-1 and TRBJ2-1, with TRBD2 matching 7 bases. J was trimmed by 0 bases and V by 4 bases; bases with no gene match: 3. There are 14 residues in the CDR3. Germline values: CDR1 SQVTM, CDR2 ANQGSEA. The CDR3: CSVVRGSSYNEQFF. The CDR3 coding sequence is TGCAGCGTTGTCCGCGGGAGCTCCTACAATGAGCAGTTCTTC.

The chain employs TRBV7-3 and TRBJ2-2, with no clear D. V gave up 0 bases and J gave up 8 bases, with 4 bases separating them. Germline CDR1 and CDR2: SGHTA and FQGTGA. This CDR3 has 12 residues. The CDR3 bases are TGTGCCAGCAGCTTAACGCAGGGGGAGCTGTTTTTT. Translated: CASSLTQGELFF.

The chain employs TRBV4-3 and TRBJ2-3; D not resolved. This CDR3 is built from 16 residues. Germline-derived CDR1 and CDR2 are LGHNA and YSLEER. The V end lost 0 bases, the J end lost 1 base, and 11 bases lay between the germline ends. CDR3 region: CASSQDRTYGTDTQYF. The DNA of the CDR3 is TGCGCCAGCAGCCAAGACCGCACGTACGGCACAGATACGCAGTATTTT.